Presented here are 28 T cell receptor beta chains from one specimen sequenced in a study of cytomegalovirus exposure and HLA in healthy donors. The study ran its PCR with 60 Vbeta and 13 Jbeta primers. Here immunoSEQ multiplex PCR was the method, and the copy in TCRdb shows in-frame clones only, minus some. The sample holds about 160,000 clones, around four fifths seen once. The specimen was PBMCs. The receptors come from a man aged 18 to 30 in good health and CMV-seronegative.

This chain connects TRBV7-6 to TRBJ1-1; 7 nucleotides match TRBD1. Germline V CDR1 and CDR2: SGHVS, FNYEAQ. CDR3 size: 14 residues. Trimming cost V 5 bases and J 6 bases; bases outside gene matches: 9. As DNA, the CDR3 is TGTGCCAGCAGCCTTGACAGGGAAAGGCCTGAAGCTTTCTTT. Residues: CASSLDRERPEAFF.

The rearrangement links TRBV6-6 to TRBJ2-2; 7 positions agree with TRBD2. The CDR3 spans 14 residues. The germline V gene encodes CDR1 MNHNY and CDR2 SVGAGI (reference sequence). Unmatched junction bases numbered 5, after V lost 4 bases and J lost 6 bases. CDR3 nucleotides: TGTGCCAGCAGTTCCGGACTAGGGGCCGGGGAGCTGTTTTTT. It encodes CASSSGLGAGELFF.

This clone was found once. This chain links TRBV6-5 with TRBJ1-6, with D perhaps matching TRBD1 (5 bases). Trimming removed 2 bases at V and 11 bases at J, with 16 bases between. Per germline, CDR1 MNHEY and CDR2 SVGAGI. The CDR3 runs 15 residues. The CDR3 reads CASSYEAGSRPPLHF. The DNA of the CDR3 is TGTGCCAGCAGTTACGAGGCAGGGTCTCGGCCACCCCTCCACTTT.

This chain links TRBV23-1 with TRBJ1-3, with 12 positions matching TRBD1. TRBV23-1 is flagged as an ORF with uncertain function. V was pared by 5 bases and J by 4 bases, with 12 bases of the junction left unmatched. The CDR3 is 18 amino acids. CDR3 protein: CASSRDRGRREPGNTIYF. The DNA of the CDR3 is TGCGCCAGCAGTAGGGACAGGGGGCGACGAGAGCCAGGAAACACCATATATTTT.

The chain has TRBV27 and TRBJ1-2, with 9 bases lining up with TRBD1. V lost 5 bases, J lost 8 bases, and 12 bases stayed unmatched. The CDR3 spans 15 residues. Germline-derived CDR1 and CDR2 are MNHEY and SMNVEV (reference sequence). In DNA form, the CDR3 reads TGTGCCAGCAGTAGATCCACAGGGGGCAGCTTGGGCTACACCTTC. It is translated as CASSRSTGGSLGYTF.

The gene calls are TRBV5-1 and TRBJ2-1, with 8 positions matching TRBD2. Germline V gene lookup returns CDR1 SGHRS and CDR2 YFSETQ. This CDR3 region has 17 residues. V lost 1 base, J lost 1 base, and 7 bases stayed unmatched. CDR3 bases: TGCGCCAGCAGCTTGAGACCGGGGGGGGATTCCTACAATGAGCAGTTCTTC. It yields the protein CASSLRPGGDSYNEQFF.

The sample holds one count of this clone. CDR3 sequence reads: CASSSQGAGELFF. The CDR3 nucleotides read TGTGCCAGCAGTTCCCAGGGGGCCGGGGAGCTGTTTTTT. The chain employs TRBV27 and TRBJ2-2; 7 bases fit TRBD1. Germline CDR1 reads MNHEY; CDR2 reads SMNVEV (reference sequence). J lost 6 bases, V lost 4 bases, and 2 bases had no gene match. The CDR3 is made up of 13 amino acids.

The chain joins TRBV5-8 to TRBJ2-7; tentatively, D is TRBD1 (6 bases). CDR3 length equals 14 residues. Trimming cost V 3 bases and J 3 bases, with 13 bases left between them. Germline CDR1 is SGHTS and CDR2 is YDEGEE. In DNA, the CDR3 is TGTGCCAGCAGCTGGACAGAGATTCTCTACGAGCAGTACTTC. Protein sequence: CASSWTEILYEQYF.

The V call is TRBV7-6, the J call TRBJ2-5, with 7 positions matching TRBD2. The germline V gene encodes CDR1 SGHVS and CDR2 FNYEAQ. The CDR3 sequence is 16 residues long. V shed 3 bases and J 5 bases; nucleotides not matched to a gene: 12. The CDR3 is CASSFSSGGSGETQYF. The DNA of the CDR3 is TGTGCCAGCAGCTTCTCCTCGGGAGGATCGGGGGAGACCCAGTACTTC.

This clone showed up just a few times. At one boundary the junction diverges from the germline segment, which might be a read error. DNA for the CDR3: TGTTCCAGCAGCTTTGGGCAGGTTACTCTCTATGGCTACACCTTC. Amino acid sequence: CSSSFGQVTLYGYTF. J is TRBJ1-2 and V is TRBV7-9, with D unclear. Germline V gives CDR1 SEHNR, CDR2 FQNEAQ (reference sequence). The CDR3 is 15 residues long.

This CDR3 is CASSRPGTSGGLQETQYF. The CDR3 bases are TGCGCCAGCAGCCGCCCCGGGACTAGCGGGGGCCTTCAAGAGACCCAGTACTTC. V and J are TRBV4-1 and TRBJ2-5; 14 nucleotides align to TRBD2. Germline V lookup: CDR1 MGHRA, CDR2 YSYEKL. The V gene end was trimmed by 4 bases and the J gene end by 2 bases; junction bases not matched to a gene: 9. This CDR3 contains 18 residues.

This chain links TRBV5-6 with TRBJ1-1, with D possibly matching TRBD1 (6 bases). V lost 3 bases to trimming and J lost 0 bases, with 18 bases between them. Germline V gives CDR1 SGHDT, CDR2 YYEEEE. CDR3 length: 17 residues. CDR3 DNA: TGTGCCAGCAGCTCTGTCGTCGGGACAAAAATGAACACTGAAGCTTTCTTT. It is translated as CASSSVVGTKMNTEAFF.

The chain uses TRBV27 and TRBJ1-4, with no clear D. Trimming took 5 bases from V and 8 from J, leaving 21 bases between them. The CDR3 loop spans 16 amino acids. Germline V gene lookup returns CDR1 MNHEY and CDR2 SMNVEV (reference sequence). CDR3 sequence: CASSTESSAYQEKLFF. CDR3 coding DNA: TGTGCCAGCAGTACAGAATCATCTGCATACCAGGAAAAACTGTTTTTT.

This clone has a single count. V and J are TRBV10-3 and TRBJ1-6; no reliable D call. Germline values: CDR1 ENHRY, CDR2 SYGVKD. V was pared by 0 bases and J by 6 bases, with 12 bases between. The CDR3 is 16 residues long. CDR3 coding DNA: TGTGCCATCAGTGAGTCCCCAGGCCGAACTAATTCACCCCTCCACTTT. Its protein product is CAISESPGRTNSPLHF.

A few counts support this clone. The rearrangement joins TRBV19 to TRBJ1-5; possibly TRBD1 for D (5 bases). The CDR3 is 16 residues long. Germline values: CDR1 LNHDA, CDR2 SQIVND (reference sequence). The ends were cut back, 4 bases at V and 4 bases at J, with 17 bases in the middle. CDR3 loop: CASSTYDSTVNQPQHF. In nucleotides, the CDR3 is TGTGCCAGTAGTACCTACGACAGTACGGTTAATCAGCCCCAGCATTTT.

This clone was detected once. The chain couples TRBV27 to TRBJ2-7, with D possibly TRBD1 on 5 matching bases. The CDR3 is 15 residues long. The V end lost 2 bases, the J end lost 3 bases, and 14 bases lay between the germline ends. Germline CDR1 and CDR2: MNHEY and SMNVEV (reference sequence). CDR3 DNA: TGTGCCAGCAGTTTAACAGGCCAGGGCCTCTACGAGCAGTACTTC. This translates into CASSLTGQGLYEQYF.

To note about this clone: Since no conserved phenylalanine or tryptophan closes the CDR3, a read error is the likely cause. V gene TRBV28 combines with J gene TRBJ1-1; D is unresolved. This CDR3 is 12 amino acids long. Looked up from germline, CDR1 is MDHEN and CDR2 is SYDVKM. The germline V and J ends were trimmed by 1 base and 7 bases, with 7 bases remaining between them. The DNA for the CDR3 is TGTGCCAGCAGTTTATTTTGGAGTGAAGCTTTCCTT. Encoded protein: CASSLFWSEAFL.

This chain links TRBV7-6 with TRBJ2-1; TRBD1 might be the D (6 bases). The germline gives CDR1 SGHVS, CDR2 FNYEAQ. V lost 5 bases, J lost 2 bases, and 13 bases lay in between. The CDR3 extends over 15 amino acids. In DNA, the CDR3 is TGTGCCAGCAGCACCCGGGACATAACCTACAATGAGCAGTTCTTC. Translation gives CASSTRDITYNEQFF.

The genes are TRBV27 and TRBJ1-1, with D unclear. The germline gives CDR1 MNHEY, CDR2 SMNVEV (reference sequence). V was cut by 2 bases and J by 4 bases, with 17 bases left in between. The CDR3 totals 16 residues. Here the CDR3 reads CASSLVNPARGTEAFF. CDR3 bases: TGTGCCAGCAGTTTAGTCAACCCGGCCCGGGGCACTGAAGCTTTCTTT.

V and J are TRBV9 and TRBJ2-7; 12 nucleotides agree with TRBD2. The germline V gene has CDR1 SGDLS and CDR2 YYNGEE. The V segment lost 4 bases and the J segment 6 bases; nucleotides outside the gene matches: 8. The CDR3 is 15 residues long. The CDR3 sequence is CASSPRTSGIREQYF. CDR3 in DNA: TGTGCCAGCAGCCCCCGGACTAGCGGGATTCGCGAGCAGTACTTC.

This chain links TRBV4-1 with TRBJ1-4; a weak D match, TRBD1 (5 bases). The CDR3 sequence is 13 residues long. V was trimmed by 2 bases and J by 7 bases, leaving 8 bases between them. Germline values: CDR1 MGHRA, CDR2 YSYEKL. The CDR3 reads CASSQRDSEKLFF. CDR3 DNA: TGCGCCAGCAGCCAACGGGACTCTGAAAAACTGTTTTTT.

The table lists this clone with a few counts. The chain joins TRBV4-1 to TRBJ2-1, with 13 bases identical to TRBD2. The CDR3 covers 19 residues. Unmatched junction bases numbered 14, after V lost 4 bases and J lost 5 bases. CDR1 MGHRA and CDR2 YSYEKL come from the germline V gene. The CDR3 DNA follows: TGCGCCAGCAGCCTCTCCAAACTAGCGGGGGGGCCGGGTAACAATGAGCAGTTCTTC. Its translation is CASSLSKLAGGPGNNEQFF.

This clone was seen only a few times. V gene TRBV5-6 combines with J gene TRBJ1-5; 9 bases align to TRBD1. CDR1 SGHDT and CDR2 YYEEEE come from the germline V gene. Germline trimming cut 4 bases from V and 9 bases from J; bases unmatched to any gene: 8. The length of the CDR3 is 14 residues. The CDR3 loop is CASSVGQGNGPQHF. The CDR3 DNA is TGTGCCAGCAGCGTCGGACAGGGGAATGGGCCCCAGCATTTT.

About this clone itself: An end of the junction does not agree with germline; a read error may underlie this. The V and J genes are TRBV7-9 and TRBJ2-5; D might be TRBD1 (6 bases). Germline V gene data show CDR1 as SEHNR and CDR2 as FQNEAQ (reference sequence). This CDR3 has 14 amino acids. The CDR3 nucleotides are TGTTCCAGCAGCCACAAGTGGGGGCGAGAGACCCAGTACTTC. Translated: CSSSHKWGRETQYF.

This chain connects TRBV30 to TRBJ1-1; 8 bases are a match to TRBD1. The CDR3 loop spans 11 amino acids. With 5 bases clipped from V and 10 bases from J, the junction kept 6 bases outside the gene matches. Germline CDR1 and CDR2: GTSNPN and SVGIG (reference sequence). DNA for the CDR3: TGTGCCTGGGGAGACAGGGGACGAGCTTTCTTT. Translation gives CAWGDRGRAFF.

This rearrangement joins TRBV5-1 to TRBJ2-3; D is ambiguous. Trimming shortened V by 0 bases and J by 5 bases, and 19 bases separated the two germline ends. Germline-derived CDR1 and CDR2 are SGHRS and YFSETQ. The CDR3 contains 17 residues. The CDR3 loop reads CASSLGLMGPNGDTQYF. DNA for the CDR3: TGCGCCAGCAGCTTGGGTTTAATGGGCCCAAATGGAGATACGCAGTATTTT. Using reference TRBV5-1 and TRBJ2-3 for the parts outside the CDR3, the full variable domain is KAGVTQTPRYLIKTRGQQVTLSCSPISGHRSVSWYQQTPGQGLQFLFEYFSETQRNKGNFPGRFSGRQFSNSRSEMNVSTLELGDSALYLCASSLGLMGPNGDTQYFGPGTRLTVL.

Comment on this clone: At one end, the junction sequence differs from germline, possibly due to a read error. In DNA form, the CDR3 reads TGTTCCAGCAGCCCAGCCTACGAGCAGTACTTC. Protein sequence: CSSSPAYEQYF. The chain links TRBV7-9 to TRBJ2-7; D gene uncertain. The CDR3 loop spans 11 amino acids. Per germline, CDR1 SEHNR and CDR2 FQNEAQ (reference sequence).

The V call is TRBV6-7, the J call TRBJ1-1; tentatively, D is TRBD1 (5 bases). TRBV6-7 is an open reading frame, and its role is uncertain. The CDR3 length is 23 residues. Trimming removed 2 bases at V and 0 bases at J, with 34 bases between. This CDR3 is CASSYGRSSQVRGPNILNTEAFF. DNA for the CDR3: TGTGCCAGCAGTTACGGTCGGAGCTCCCAGGTTAGGGGCCCGAACATTTTGAACACTGAAGCTTTCTTT.